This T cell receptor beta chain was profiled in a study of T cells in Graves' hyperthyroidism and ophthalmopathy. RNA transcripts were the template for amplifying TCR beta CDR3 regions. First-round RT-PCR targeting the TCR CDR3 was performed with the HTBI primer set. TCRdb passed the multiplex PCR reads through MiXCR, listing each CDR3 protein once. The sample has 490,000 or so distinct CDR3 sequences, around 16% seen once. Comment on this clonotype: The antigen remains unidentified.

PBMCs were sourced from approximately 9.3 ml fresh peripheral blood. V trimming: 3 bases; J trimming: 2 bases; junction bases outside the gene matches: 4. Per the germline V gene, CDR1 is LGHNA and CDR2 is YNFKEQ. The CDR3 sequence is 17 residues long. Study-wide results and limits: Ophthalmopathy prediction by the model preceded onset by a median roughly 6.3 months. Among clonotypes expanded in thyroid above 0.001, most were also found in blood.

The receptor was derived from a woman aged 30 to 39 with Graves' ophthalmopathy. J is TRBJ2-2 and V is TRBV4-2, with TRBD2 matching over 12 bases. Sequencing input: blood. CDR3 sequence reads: CASSHLGLAGNTGELFF. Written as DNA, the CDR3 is TGTGCCAGCAGCCACCTAGGACTAGCGGGAAACACCGGGGAGCTGTTTTTT.